This T cell receptor beta chain was obtained from a study of T cell clones after liver transplantation. Trimming took off 4 bases at V and 2 bases at J, with 14 bases between the two ends. The CDR3 loop spans 15 amino acids. Per the germline V gene, CDR1 is SGDLS and CDR2 is YYNGEE. Data came from immunoSEQ multiplex PCR; TCRdb stores just in-frame clones and leaves some out. The table includes about 99,000 clones, around 80% detected once. This chain joins TRBV9 and TRBJ2-3; perhaps D is TRBD1 or TRBD2 (5 bases each). This clonotype was obtained from a human patient who received a liver transplant. Some T cells may have come from the graft donor. This specimen consisted of CD4+ T cells from blood, obtained around 49 months after liver transplant. The CDR3 DNA sequence: TGTGCCAGCAGCCCCCTAGGGGAGCTCACAGATACGCAGTATTTT. Its protein is CASSPLGELTDTQYF.